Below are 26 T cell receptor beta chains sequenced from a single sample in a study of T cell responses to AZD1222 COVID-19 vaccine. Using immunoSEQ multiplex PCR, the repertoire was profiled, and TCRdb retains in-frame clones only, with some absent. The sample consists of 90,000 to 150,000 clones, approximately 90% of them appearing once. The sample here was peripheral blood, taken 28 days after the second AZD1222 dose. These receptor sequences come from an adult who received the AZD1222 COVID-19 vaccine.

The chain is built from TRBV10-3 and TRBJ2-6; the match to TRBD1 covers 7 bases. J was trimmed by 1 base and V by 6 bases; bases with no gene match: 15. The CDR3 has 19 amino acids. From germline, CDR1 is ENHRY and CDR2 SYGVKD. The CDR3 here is CAISPTGSTHLSGANVLTF. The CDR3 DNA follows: TGTGCCATCAGCCCGACAGGGTCCACCCATCTATCTGGGGCCAACGTCCTGACTTTC.

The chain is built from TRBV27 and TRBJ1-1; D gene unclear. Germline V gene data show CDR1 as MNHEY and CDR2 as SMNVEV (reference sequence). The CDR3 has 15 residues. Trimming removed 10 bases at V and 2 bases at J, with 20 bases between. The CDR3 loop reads CATATGSTKNTEAFF. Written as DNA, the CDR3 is TGTGCCACCGCGACCGGGTCCACAAAAAACACTGAAGCTTTCTTT.

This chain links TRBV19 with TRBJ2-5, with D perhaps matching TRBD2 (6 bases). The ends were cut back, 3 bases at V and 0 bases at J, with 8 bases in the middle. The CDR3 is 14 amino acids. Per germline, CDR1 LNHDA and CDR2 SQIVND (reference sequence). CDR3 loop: CASSIRDYQETQYF. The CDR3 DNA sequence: TGTGCCAGTAGTATCCGGGACTACCAAGAGACCCAGTACTTC. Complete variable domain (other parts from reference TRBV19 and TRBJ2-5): DGGITQSPKYLFRKEGQNVTLSCEQNLNHDAMYWYRQDPGQGLRLIYYSQIVNDFQKGDIAEGYSVSREKKESFPLTVTSAQKNPTAFYLCASSIRDYQETQYFGPGTRLLVL.

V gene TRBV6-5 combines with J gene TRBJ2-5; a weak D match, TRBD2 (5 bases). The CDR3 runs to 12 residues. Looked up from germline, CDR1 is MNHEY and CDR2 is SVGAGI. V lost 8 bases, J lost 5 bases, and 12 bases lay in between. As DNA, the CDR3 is TGTGCCAGCGGCCGGGGAGAGGAGACCCAGTACTTC. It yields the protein CASGRGEETQYF.

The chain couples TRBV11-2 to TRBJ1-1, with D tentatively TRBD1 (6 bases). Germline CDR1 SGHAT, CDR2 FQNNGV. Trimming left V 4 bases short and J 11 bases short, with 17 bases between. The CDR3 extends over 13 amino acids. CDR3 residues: CASSSSRGGMAFF. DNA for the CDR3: TGTGCCAGCAGCTCCTCCCGAGGGGGTATGGCTTTCTTT.

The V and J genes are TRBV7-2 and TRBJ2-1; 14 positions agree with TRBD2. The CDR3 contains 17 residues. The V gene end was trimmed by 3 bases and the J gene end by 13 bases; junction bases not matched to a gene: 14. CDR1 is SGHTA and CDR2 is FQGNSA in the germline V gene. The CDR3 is CASSLRPPGLAGATQFF. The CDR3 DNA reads TGTGCCAGCAGCTTGAGGCCTCCGGGACTAGCGGGAGCCACCCAGTTCTTC.

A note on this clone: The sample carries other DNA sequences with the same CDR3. The CDR3 DNA reads TGTGCCAGCAGTTACGCGGGAGGAAGCACAGATACGCAGTATTTT. Translating gives CASSYAGGSTDTQYF. The V and J genes are TRBV6-2 or TRBV6-3 and TRBJ2-3; 8 bases match TRBD2. This CDR3 region has 15 residues. V shed 2 bases, J shed 0 bases, and the junction held 1 base outside the gene matches. In germline, CDR1 is MNHEY, CDR2 SVGEGT.

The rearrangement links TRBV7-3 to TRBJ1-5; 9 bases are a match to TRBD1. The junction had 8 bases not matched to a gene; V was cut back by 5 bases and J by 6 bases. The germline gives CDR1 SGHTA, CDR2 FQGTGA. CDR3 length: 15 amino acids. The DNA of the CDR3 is TGTGCCAGCAGCCCTACAGGGGGCCGGGGTCAGCCCCAGCATTTT. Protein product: CASSPTGGRGQPQHF.

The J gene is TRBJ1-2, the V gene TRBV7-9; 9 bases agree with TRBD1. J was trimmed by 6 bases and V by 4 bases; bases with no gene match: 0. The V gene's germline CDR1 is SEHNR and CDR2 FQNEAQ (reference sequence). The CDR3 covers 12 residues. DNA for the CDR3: TGTGCCAGCAGCTGGACAGGGGATGGCTACACCTTC. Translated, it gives CASSWTGDGYTF.

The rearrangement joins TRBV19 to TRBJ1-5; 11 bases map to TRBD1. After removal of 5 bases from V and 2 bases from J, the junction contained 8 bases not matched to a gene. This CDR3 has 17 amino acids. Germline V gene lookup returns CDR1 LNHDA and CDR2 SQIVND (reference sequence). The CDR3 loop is CASSLGTGGFRNQPQHF. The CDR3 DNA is TGTGCCAGTAGTCTAGGGACAGGGGGGTTTCGCAATCAGCCCCAGCATTTT.

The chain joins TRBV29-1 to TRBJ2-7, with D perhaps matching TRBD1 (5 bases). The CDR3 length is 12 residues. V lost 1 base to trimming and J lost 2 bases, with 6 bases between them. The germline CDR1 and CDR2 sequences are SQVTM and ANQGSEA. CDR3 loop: CSVEGQTYEQYF. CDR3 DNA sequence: TGCAGCGTTGAAGGACAGACCTACGAGCAGTACTTC.

Here the CDR3 reads CASVSGEGYTF. The CDR3 DNA reads TGTGCCAGTGTCTCAGGGGAAGGCTACACCTTC. The chain combines TRBV19 with TRBJ1-2; perhaps TRBD1 as D (6 bases). This CDR3 is 11 amino acids long. Per the germline V gene, CDR1 is LNHDA and CDR2 is SQIVND (reference sequence). V lost 8 bases to trimming and J lost 8 bases, with 12 bases between them.

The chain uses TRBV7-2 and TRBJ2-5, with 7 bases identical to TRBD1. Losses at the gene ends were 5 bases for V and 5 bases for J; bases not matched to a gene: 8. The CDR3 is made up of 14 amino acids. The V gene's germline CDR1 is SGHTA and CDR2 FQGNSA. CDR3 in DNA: TGTGCCAGCAGCCCCCGACAGGGCTCGGAGACCCAGTACTTC. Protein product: CASSPRQGSETQYF.

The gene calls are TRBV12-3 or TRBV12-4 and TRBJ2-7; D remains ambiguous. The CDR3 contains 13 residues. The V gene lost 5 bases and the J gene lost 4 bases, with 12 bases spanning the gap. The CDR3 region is CASSPTQIYEQYF. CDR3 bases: TGTGCCAGCAGTCCGACACAGATTTACGAGCAGTACTTC.

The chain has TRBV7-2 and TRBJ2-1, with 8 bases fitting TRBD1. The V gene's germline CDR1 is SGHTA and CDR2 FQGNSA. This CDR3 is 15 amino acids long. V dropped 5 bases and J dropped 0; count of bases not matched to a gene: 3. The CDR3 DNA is TGTGCCAGCAGCAACGGACAGGGCTCCTACAATGAGCAGTTCTTC. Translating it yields CASSNGQGSYNEQFF.

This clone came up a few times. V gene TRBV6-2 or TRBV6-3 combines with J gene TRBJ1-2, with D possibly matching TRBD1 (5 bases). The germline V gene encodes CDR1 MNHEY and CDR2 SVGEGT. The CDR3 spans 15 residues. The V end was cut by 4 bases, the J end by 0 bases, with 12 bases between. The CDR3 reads CASSFTGTPNYGYTF. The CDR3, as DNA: TGTGCCAGCAGTTTTACCGGGACCCCTAACTATGGCTACACCTTC.

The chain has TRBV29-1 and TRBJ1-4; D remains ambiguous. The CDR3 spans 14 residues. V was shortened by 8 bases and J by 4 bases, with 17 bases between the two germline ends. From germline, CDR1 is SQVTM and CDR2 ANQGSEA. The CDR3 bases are TGCAGCCACGCGGAGGGCGTATATAATGAAAAACTGTTTTTT. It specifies CSHAEGVYNEKLFF.

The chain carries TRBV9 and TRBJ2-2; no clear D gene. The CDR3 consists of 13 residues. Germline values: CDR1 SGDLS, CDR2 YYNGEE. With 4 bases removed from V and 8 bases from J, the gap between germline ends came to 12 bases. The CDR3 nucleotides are TGTGCCAGCAGCATTCAGGTTAAGGGGGAGCTGTTTTTT. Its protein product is CASSIQVKGELFF.

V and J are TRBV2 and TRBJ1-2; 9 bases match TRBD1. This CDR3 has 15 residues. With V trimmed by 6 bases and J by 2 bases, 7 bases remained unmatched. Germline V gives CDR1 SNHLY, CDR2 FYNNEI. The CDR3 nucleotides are TGTGCCAGCAGATATCGACAGGGGGGGAACTATGGCTACACCTTC. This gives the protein CASRYRQGGNYGYTF.

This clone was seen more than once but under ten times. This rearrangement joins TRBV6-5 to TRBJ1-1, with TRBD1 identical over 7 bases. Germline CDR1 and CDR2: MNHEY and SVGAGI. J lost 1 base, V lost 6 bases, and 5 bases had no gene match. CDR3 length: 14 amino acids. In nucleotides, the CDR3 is TGTGCCAGCAGGCGACAGGGAGGGAACACTGAAGCTTTCTTT. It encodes CASRRQGGNTEAFF.

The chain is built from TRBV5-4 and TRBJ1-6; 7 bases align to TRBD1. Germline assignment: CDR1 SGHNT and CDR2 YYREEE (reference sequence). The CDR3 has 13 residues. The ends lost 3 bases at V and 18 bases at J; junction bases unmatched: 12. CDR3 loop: CASSYEKRQGPHF. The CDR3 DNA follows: TGTGCCAGCAGCTATGAAAAGAGACAGGGACCCCACTTT.

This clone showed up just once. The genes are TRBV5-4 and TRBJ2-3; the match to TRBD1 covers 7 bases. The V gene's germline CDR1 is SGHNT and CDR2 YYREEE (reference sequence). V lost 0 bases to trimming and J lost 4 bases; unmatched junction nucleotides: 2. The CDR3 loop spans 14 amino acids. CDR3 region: CASSLGTGSDTQYF. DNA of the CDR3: TGTGCCAGCAGCTTGGGGACAGGATCAGATACGCAGTATTTT.

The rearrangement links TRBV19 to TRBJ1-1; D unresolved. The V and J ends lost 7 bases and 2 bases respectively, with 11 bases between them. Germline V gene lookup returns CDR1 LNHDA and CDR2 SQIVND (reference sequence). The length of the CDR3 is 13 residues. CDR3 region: CASKSAANTEAFF. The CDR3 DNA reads TGTGCCAGTAAGTCGGCAGCTAACACTGAAGCTTTCTTT.

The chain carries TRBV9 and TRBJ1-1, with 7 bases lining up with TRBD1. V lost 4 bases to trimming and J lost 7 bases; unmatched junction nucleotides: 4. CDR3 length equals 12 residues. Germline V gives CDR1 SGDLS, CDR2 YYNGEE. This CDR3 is CASSPSGGEAFF. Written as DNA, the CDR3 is TGTGCCAGCAGCCCTTCAGGGGGTGAAGCTTTCTTT.

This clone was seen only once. As DNA, the CDR3 is TGTGCCAGCAGCTTATTAGGGACAGGGGGCCGTGAGCAGTACTTC. Translating it yields CASSLLGTGGREQYF. This chain links TRBV7-9 with TRBJ2-7; 12 bases are shared with TRBD1. There are 15 residues in the CDR3. The germline gives CDR1 SEHNR, CDR2 FQNEAQ (reference sequence). The trim removed 2 bases at V and 7 bases at J, leaving 6 bases unmatched.

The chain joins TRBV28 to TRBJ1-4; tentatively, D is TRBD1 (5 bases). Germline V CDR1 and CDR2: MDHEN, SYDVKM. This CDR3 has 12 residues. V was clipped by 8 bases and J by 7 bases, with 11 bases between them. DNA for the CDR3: TGTGCCAGCTCCCTGGGGGGTGAAAAACTGTTTTTT. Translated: CASSLGGEKLFF.